The clone carrying this TCR beta chain was detected many times. Its antigen is not known. This CDR3 comprises 12 residues. CDR1 MGHDK and CDR2 SYGVNS come from the germline V gene. Trimming left V 0 bases short and J 6 bases short, with 3 bases between. Attached unique molecular identifiers marked individual cDNA molecules. Via MiXCR, TCRdb re-called the 5' RACE reads, giving one row per CDR3 protein. The sample lists under 30,000 distinct CDR3 sequences, 4.3% seen once, with 15% to 18% in the top ten. This sample is part of a study of early T cells in non-severe SARS-CoV-2 infection. The wider study: Chains were not paired, and sequencing was done on bulk RNA from unsorted whole blood. General study points: VDJdb matching skewed toward anti-spike CD8 responses, missing private and CD4 specificities.

The chain uses TRBV25-1 and TRBJ2-1, with unresolved D. The clonotype originates from an adult who was a healthcare worker with PCR-confirmed SARS-CoV-2 infection or an uninfected control (not recorded which). The specimen sequenced was whole blood. CDR3 residues: CASSEYPNEQFF. CDR3 sequence (DNA): TGTGCCAGCAGTGAATACCCCAATGAGCAGTTCTTC.